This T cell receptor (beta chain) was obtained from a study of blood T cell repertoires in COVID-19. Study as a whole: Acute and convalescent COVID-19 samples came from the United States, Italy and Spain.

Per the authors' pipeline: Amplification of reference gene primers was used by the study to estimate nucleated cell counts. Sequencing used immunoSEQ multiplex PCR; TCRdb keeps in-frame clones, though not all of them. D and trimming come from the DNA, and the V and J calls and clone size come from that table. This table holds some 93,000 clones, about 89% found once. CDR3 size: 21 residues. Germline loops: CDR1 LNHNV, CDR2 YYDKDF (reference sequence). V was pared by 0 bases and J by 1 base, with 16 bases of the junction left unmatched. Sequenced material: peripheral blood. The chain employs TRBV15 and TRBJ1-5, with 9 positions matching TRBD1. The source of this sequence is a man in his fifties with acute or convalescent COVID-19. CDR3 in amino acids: CATSREGSGTGFPLSNQPQHF. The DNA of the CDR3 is TGTGCCACCAGCAGAGAAGGGTCGGGGACAGGGTTCCCTCTCAGCAATCAGCCCCAGCATTTT.